This T cell receptor beta chain was identified in a study of blood T cell repertoires in COVID-19. Sequencing used immunoSEQ multiplex PCR; TCRdb keeps in-frame clones, though not all of them. The sample lists around 110,000 clones, around nine tenths occurring once. This CDR3 region has 12 residues. V shed 4 bases and J shed 6 bases, with 8 bases lying between them. Germline V gives CDR1 SGHDT, CDR2 YYEEEE. The chain couples TRBV5-6 to TRBJ2-1, with D perhaps TRBD2 (6 bases). Source material: peripheral blood. This receptor was obtained from a human donor with active COVID-19. The donor label of this sample is uncertain. The CDR3 bases are TGTGCCAGCAGCAGACTAGGCAATGAGCAGTTCTTC. It specifies CASSRLGNEQFF.